This T cell receptor (beta chain) was documented in a study of blood T cell repertoires in COVID-19. Study-level information: Sources were T cells, B-cell-depleted T cells, or PBMCs; the material itself was cDNA or gDNA.

This clone appeared a few times. Original processing notes: Cell counts per sample came from amplifying reference gene primers. Assay used: immunoSEQ multiplex PCR; TCRdb lists only in-frame clones, some missing. Clone size and the V and J calls come from that table; the DNA yielded D and trimming. Of about 73,000 clones listed, 65% to 85% are singletons. V dropped 5 bases and J dropped 5; count of bases not matched to a gene: 10. The germline gives CDR1 MDHEN, CDR2 SYDVKM. This CDR3 is built from 15 residues. This clonotype originated in a woman aged 60-70 years with acute or convalescent COVID-19. This chain joins TRBV28 and TRBJ1-2; 8 bases map to TRBD1. The sample was peripheral blood. CDR3 region: CASSLPTGEGYGYTF. The CDR3 DNA follows: TGTGCCAGCAGTCTGCCGACAGGGGAAGGGTATGGCTACACCTTC.